What follows describes a single T cell receptor beta chain. TCRdb reanalysed the 5' RACE reads using MiXCR and keeps one entry per CDR3 protein. Of 300,000 or so distinct CDR3 sequences in the sample, about 6.6% were seen once. The data derive from a study of T cells after yellow fever vaccination. V lost 0 bases, J lost 6 bases, and 5 bases lay in between. Germline CDR1 and CDR2: MNHEY and SVGEGT. The CDR3 has 12 residues. The source of this sequence is a man in his late teens or twenties who received the YFV17D yellow fever vaccine. The sequencing used PBMCs, collected around 45 days after the first yellow fever vaccination. This sequence joins TRBV6-2 or TRBV6-3 and TRBJ1-2, with D unresolved. CDR3 bases: TGTGCCAGCAGTTACTCAAGCAATGGCTACACCTTC. Encoded protein: CASSYSSNGYTF.